This T cell receptor beta chain was found in a study of cytomegalovirus exposure and HLA in healthy donors. Study-wide results and limits: Later genetic work tied a missense DCLRE1C variant to beta-chain V and J trimming. The study dropped some indistinguishable V segments, TRBV6-2 and TRBV6-3 among them. Most TCR sequences were seen very rarely across donors, but some public TCRs occurred in many.

13 Jbeta primers and 60 Vbeta primers were used for the PCR. Method: immunoSEQ multiplex PCR; TCRdb's copy keeps in-frame clones and lacks some. Of over 150,000 clones detected, roughly 80% appear once; the ten largest clones hold 7% to 9%. The germline gives CDR1 SGDLS, CDR2 YYNGEE. This CDR3 has 16 amino acids. After removal of 0 bases from V and 5 bases from J, the junction contained 8 bases not matched to a gene. A note on this clone: Its antigen is not known.

The source of this sequence is a male donor in good health and CMV-seropositive. The sequenced sample consisted of PBMCs. V usage is TRBV9 and J usage is TRBJ2-1; 7 bases are shared with TRBD2. CDR3 nucleotide sequence: TGTGCCAGCAGCGTAGGGTTACTAGCGATGGACAATGAGCAGTTCTTC. Protein: CASSVGLLAMDNEQFF.